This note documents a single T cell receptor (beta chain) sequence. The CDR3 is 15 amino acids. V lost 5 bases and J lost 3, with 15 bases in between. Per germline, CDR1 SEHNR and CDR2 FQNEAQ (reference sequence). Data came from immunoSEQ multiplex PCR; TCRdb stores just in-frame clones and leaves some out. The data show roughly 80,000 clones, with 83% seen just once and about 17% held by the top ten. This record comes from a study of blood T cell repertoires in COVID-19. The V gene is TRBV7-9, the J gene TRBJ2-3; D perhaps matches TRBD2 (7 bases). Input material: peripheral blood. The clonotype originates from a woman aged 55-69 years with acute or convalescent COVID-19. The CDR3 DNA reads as TGTGCCAGCAGCCCCCTCGGGGGGCTGACAGATACGCAGTATTTT. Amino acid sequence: CASSPLGGLTDTQYF.